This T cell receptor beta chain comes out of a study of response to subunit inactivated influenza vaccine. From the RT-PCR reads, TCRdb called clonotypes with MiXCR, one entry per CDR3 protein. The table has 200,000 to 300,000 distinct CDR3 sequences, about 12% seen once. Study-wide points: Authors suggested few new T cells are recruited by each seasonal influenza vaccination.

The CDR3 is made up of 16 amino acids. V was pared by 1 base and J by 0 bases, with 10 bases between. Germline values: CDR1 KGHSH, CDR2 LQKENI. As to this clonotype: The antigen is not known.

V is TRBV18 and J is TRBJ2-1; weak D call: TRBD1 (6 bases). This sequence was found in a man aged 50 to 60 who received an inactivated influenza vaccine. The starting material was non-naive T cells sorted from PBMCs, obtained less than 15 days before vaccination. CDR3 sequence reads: CASSPQQGNSYNEQFF. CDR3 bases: TGTGCCAGCTCACCACAGCAGGGGAACTCCTACAATGAGCAGTTCTTC. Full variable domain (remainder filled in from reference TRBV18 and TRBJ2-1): NAGVMQNPRHLVRRRGQEARLRCSPMKGHSHVYWYRQLPEEGLKFMVYLQKENIIDESGMPKERFSAEFPKEGPSILRIQQVVRGDSAAYFCASSPQQGNSYNEQFFGPGTRLTVL.